These 3 T cell receptor beta chains originate from one sample sequenced in a study of blood T cell repertoires in COVID-19. Only in-frame clones appear in the TCRdb table, and some are missing; sequencing was by immunoSEQ multiplex PCR. The data show 45,000 to 50,000 clones, 75% to 90% seen once. Sequencing was carried out using peripheral blood. The receptor source for this set is a man over 45 with acute or convalescent COVID-19.

The chain combines TRBV9 with TRBJ1-2; no firm D call. Germline CDR1 is SGDLS and CDR2 is YYNGEE. Trimming took off 2 bases at V and 4 bases at J, with 12 bases between the two ends. This CDR3 comprises 14 residues. This chain's CDR3 is CASSVLEGAYGYTF. The CDR3 DNA is TGTGCCAGCAGCGTCCTTGAGGGAGCCTATGGCTACACCTTC.

A word on this clone: The junction departs from germline at one end; a sequencing error may be responsible. The chain has TRBV25-1 and TRBJ1-2, with TRBD1 as a possible D gene (5 bases). Germline CDR1 reads MGHDK; CDR2 reads SYGVNS. The CDR3 consists of 12 residues. The DNA for the CDR3 is TGTGCCAGCTTACTGGTGGGGGGACGACTTTACTTC. It yields the protein CASLLVGGRLYF.

This chain joins TRBV7-2 and TRBJ2-7, with a tentative D call TRBD2 (5 bases). Germline CDR1 SGHTA, CDR2 FQGNSA. CDR3 length: 15 amino acids. V was trimmed by 3 bases and J by 0 bases, leaving 12 bases between them. CDR3 sequence (DNA): TGTGCCAGCAGCTTCTTGAGCGGTAGCTCCTACGAGCAGTACTTC. Translated: CASSFLSGSSYEQYF.